In this sample, the clone carrying this T cell receptor beta chain turned up once. Its target is unknown. Before the COVID-19 pandemic, during about 2010-2018, CD4+ T cells were taken from unexposed donors. Isolation of CD4+ T cells took place after roughly nine days in culture. The entry originates in a study of CD4 T cells in relation to SARS-CoV-2 and coronaviruses. Overall study: TCR beta CDR3s were sequenced after 10-day antigen culture of PBMCs.

Method: immunoSEQ multiplex PCR; TCRdb's copy keeps in-frame clones and lacks some. This table holds tens of thousands of clones, around 74% found once. The receptor's source is a human donor in good health. What was sequenced was CD4+ T cells from PBMCs, cultured in vitro.

The CDR3 coding sequence is TGTGCCAGTGGCGGGGGGGGACTAGCGAGTTACGAGCAGTACTTC. Protein product: CASGGGGLASYEQYF. The chain joins TRBV27 to TRBJ2-7; 10 bases are shared with TRBD2. CDR3 length: 15 residues. In germline, CDR1 is MNHEY, CDR2 SMNVEV (reference sequence). Germline trimming cut 9 bases from V and 4 bases from J; bases unmatched to any gene: 12.